The clone carrying this T cell receptor beta chain has at least ten counts. The antigen is not known. The sample is drawn from a study of response to subunit inactivated influenza vaccine. Regarding the study as a whole: Authors suggested each seasonal flu vaccination may recruit only limited numbers of new T cells.

TCRdb ran MiXCR on the RT-PCR reads and lists one entry per CDR3 protein. The profile shows under 550,000 distinct CDR3 sequences, under 8.5% of them singletons. The clonotype originates from a man between 45 and 75 years old who received an inactivated influenza vaccine. The source was PBMCs from blood, collected less than 30 months after vaccination.

CDR3 in DNA: TGTGCCATCAGTGAGGAGCCAGGGGCCCCAGATACGCAGTATTTT. Encoded protein: CAISEEPGAPDTQYF. The rearrangement links TRBV10-3 to TRBJ2-3; D perhaps matches TRBD1 (6 bases). The CDR3 runs to 15 residues. Germline CDR1 and CDR2: ENHRY and SYGVKD. Trimming cost V 2 bases and J 4 bases, with 13 bases left between them.